Listed here are 24 T cell receptor beta chains from one sample, sequenced in a study of blood T cell repertoires in COVID-19. Profiling relied on immunoSEQ multiplex PCR, and the TCRdb table lists in-frame clones only, not all of them. The repertoire holds more than 45,000 clones, with around 89% as singletons. Sequencing input: peripheral blood. Source of these receptors: a man in his fifties or sixties with acute or convalescent COVID-19.

The rearrangement joins TRBV5-1 to TRBJ1-2, with 8 bases aligning to TRBD1. Germline V CDR1 and CDR2: SGHRS, YFSETQ. V dropped 4 bases and J dropped 7; count of bases not matched to a gene: 6. This CDR3 has 13 residues. The DNA of the CDR3 is TGCGCCAGCAGCCCGGACAGGGAAGGTGGCTACACCTTC. Its protein product is CASSPDREGGYTF.

The chain has TRBV24-1 and TRBJ1-2, with TRBD1 matching over 7 bases. CDR1 and CDR2 (germline): KGHDR, SFDVKD. The CDR3 runs to 18 residues. With V trimmed by 2 bases and J by 1 base, 12 bases remained unmatched. DNA of the CDR3: TGTGCCACCAGTGATTCCGGGACAGAAACAGGAGTTAACTATGGCTACACCTTC. Protein: CATSDSGTETGVNYGYTF.

V and J are TRBV28 and TRBJ1-5; D uncertain. The CDR3 spans 13 residues. Germline CDR1 reads MDHEN; CDR2 reads SYDVKM. V was trimmed by 3 bases and J by 7 bases, leaving 10 bases between them. Here the CDR3 DNA reads TGTGCCAGCAGTTTGCAGGCTGGCCAGCCCCAGCATTTT. Translation gives CASSLQAGQPQHF.

This clone has just a few counts. The V call is TRBV7-2, the J call TRBJ2-3; 7 nucleotides line up with TRBD2. After removal of 0 bases from V and 10 bases from J, the junction contained 4 bases not matched to a gene. The CDR3 has 13 amino acids. The germline V gene has CDR1 SGHTA and CDR2 FQGNSA. CDR3 bases: TGTGCCAGCAGCTTAGCTGGGACTAACGCGCAGTATTTT. It encodes CASSLAGTNAQYF.

The chain recombines TRBV24-1 with TRBJ2-7; D is possibly TRBD1 (6 bases). The CDR3 loop spans 13 amino acids. The V end lost 9 bases, the J end lost 2 bases, and 13 bases lay between the germline ends. CDR1 and CDR2 (germline): KGHDR, SFDVKD. In DNA form, the CDR3 reads TGTGCCACCCTCATAGGGACACCCTACGAGCAGTACTTC. This translates into CATLIGTPYEQYF.

The rearrangement links TRBV20-1 to TRBJ1-1; no reliable D call. Germline CDR1 and CDR2: DFQATT and SNEGSKA (reference sequence). V lost 3 bases to trimming and J lost 0 bases, with 5 bases between them. The CDR3 contains 12 residues. CDR3 sequence reads: CSASSMNTEAFF. CDR3 sequence (DNA): TGCAGTGCTAGTTCCATGAACACTGAAGCTTTCTTT.

The V call is TRBV5-1, the J call TRBJ2-7, with TRBD2 identical over 7 bases. The CDR3 length is 17 residues. CDR1 is SGHRS and CDR2 is YFSETQ in the germline V gene. V was pared by 0 bases and J by 2 bases, with 11 bases of the junction left unmatched. The CDR3 DNA is TGCGCCAGCAGCTTGGTGGTTCCGGGGGGAGTTCCCTACGAGCAGTACTTC. It encodes CASSLVVPGGVPYEQYF.

V and J are TRBV4-3 and TRBJ2-2; 11 nucleotides agree with TRBD2. The germline V gene has CDR1 LGHNA and CDR2 YSLEER. CDR3 length: 18 amino acids. The V gene end was trimmed by 6 bases and the J gene end by 0 bases; junction bases not matched to a gene: 9. In nucleotides, the CDR3 is TGCGCCAGCAGTCCGCGACTAGCGGGACTAGCGAACACCGGGGAGCTGTTTTTT. Amino acid sequence: CASSPRLAGLANTGELFF.

This clone was seen a single time. The CDR3 sequence: CASSGRGGRGLSEQFF. CDR3 in DNA: TGTGCCAGCAGTGGTCGTGGTGGCAGGGGGCTGAGTGAGCAGTTCTTC. The chain uses TRBV6-4 and TRBJ2-1, with 8 bases matching TRBD1. Trimming took 4 bases from V and 9 from J; bases not matched to a gene: 14. The CDR3 loop spans 16 amino acids. Germline CDR1 reads MRHNA; CDR2 reads SNTAGT.

The gene calls are TRBV27 and TRBJ2-6; D perhaps matches TRBD2 (6 bases). The germline gives CDR1 MNHEY, CDR2 SMNVEV (reference sequence). With 2 bases removed from V and 1 base from J, the gap between germline ends came to 18 bases. This CDR3 has 19 residues. The CDR3 region is CASSLNALGAGSGANVLTF. The CDR3, as DNA: TGTGCCAGCAGTTTAAACGCCCTAGGCGCGGGGTCTGGGGCCAACGTCCTGACTTTC.

The V gene is TRBV7-3, the J gene TRBJ2-1; tentative D call: TRBD2 (5 bases). CDR3 size: 14 residues. The V gene's germline CDR1 is SGHTA and CDR2 FQGTGA. Trimming left V 5 bases short and J 8 bases short, with 16 bases between. CDR3 in DNA: TGTGCCAGCAGCGACGGACTCCGCCCCGATGAGCAGTTCTTC. It specifies CASSDGLRPDEQFF. The full variable domain, in which reference TRBV7-3 and TRBJ2-1 provide the parts outside the CDR3, is GAGVSQTPSNKVTEKGKYVELRCDPISGHTALYWYRQSLGQGPEFLIYFQGTGAADDSGLPNDRFFAVRPEGSVSTLKIQRTERGDSAVYLCASSDGLRPDEQFFGPGTRLTVL.

The sample holds a few counts of this clone. The V call is TRBV18, the J call TRBJ1-2; TRBD1 matches 9 bases. Unmatched junction bases numbered 11, after V lost 4 bases and J lost 5 bases. The CDR3 runs 16 residues. Germline values: CDR1 KGHSH, CDR2 LQKENI. The CDR3 DNA follows: TGTGCCAGCTCACAGGACAGGGGCCGTTGGGGTTATGGCTACACCTTC. Translation gives CASSQDRGRWGYGYTF.

J is TRBJ1-2 and V is TRBV7-6; D unresolved. The V end was cut by 3 bases, the J end by 4 bases, with 15 bases between. The CDR3 sequence is 15 residues long. From germline, CDR1 is SGHVS and CDR2 FNYEAQ. Written as DNA, the CDR3 is TGTGCCAGCAGCTTGGCGGGATCCTCTAGCTATGGCTACACCTTC. It encodes CASSLAGSSSYGYTF.

CDR3 loop: CASSPLTGTQGGEKLFF. The CDR3 nucleotides are TGTGCCAGCAGCCCCCTTACCGGGACGCAGGGGGGCGAAAAACTGTTTTTT. This chain links TRBV5-5 with TRBJ1-4, with 7 bases identical to TRBD1. Germline-derived CDR1 and CDR2 are SGHKS and YYEKEE (reference sequence). CDR3 size: 17 residues. Germline trimming cut 4 bases from V and 8 bases from J; bases unmatched to any gene: 17.

V gene TRBV11-2 combines with J gene TRBJ1-1; D remains unclear. Germline loops: CDR1 SGHAT, CDR2 FQNNGV. Trimming stripped 3 bases from V and 4 bases from J, with 15 bases between. The CDR3 is 15 residues long. CDR3 region: CASSLPGRVRTEAFF. As DNA, the CDR3 is TGTGCCAGCAGCTTGCCCGGGAGGGTCCGCACTGAAGCTTTCTTT.

The table lists this clone with a count of one. The rearrangement links TRBV5-1 to TRBJ2-7, with 10 bases that match TRBD2. Germline values: CDR1 SGHRS, CDR2 YFSETQ. V lost 2 bases, J lost 3 bases, and 5 bases stayed unmatched. The CDR3 extends over 15 amino acids. CDR3 sequence: CASSFTSGTHYEQYF. The CDR3 DNA reads TGCGCCAGCAGCTTTACTAGCGGGACTCACTACGAGCAGTACTTC.

The chain combines TRBV10-3 with TRBJ1-5; D gene ambiguous. V was cut by 6 bases and J by 2 bases, with 8 bases left in between. The CDR3 sequence is 13 residues long. Germline V gene sequence: CDR1 ENHRY, CDR2 SYGVKD. CDR3 nucleotide sequence: TGTGCCATCAGGGACGGGGGCAATCAGCCCCAGCATTTT. Amino acids: CAIRDGGNQPQHF.

The chain has TRBV27 and TRBJ2-1, with D possibly matching TRBD2 (6 bases). Germline loops: CDR1 MNHEY, CDR2 SMNVEV (reference sequence). The CDR3 is 17 amino acids. The germline V and J ends were trimmed by 3 bases and 3 bases, with 18 bases remaining between them. CDR3 amino acids: CASSLRASVLLYNEQFF. The CDR3 region has the DNA TGTGCCAGCAGTTTGCGGGCTAGCGTACTTCTCTACAATGAGCAGTTCTTC.

V and J are TRBV6-5 and TRBJ1-5, with 7 bases that match TRBD1. Germline V CDR1 and CDR2: MNHEY, SVGAGI. This CDR3 region has 14 residues. V trimming: 0 bases; J trimming: 7 bases; junction bases outside the gene matches: 3. The CDR3 DNA reads as TGTGCCAGCAGTTACTCGTCAGGGGGACAGCCCCAGCATTTT. It codes for CASSYSSGGQPQHF.

This sequence joins TRBV24-1 and TRBJ2-3; possibly TRBD1 for D (6 bases). The CDR3 spans 13 residues. V was trimmed by 3 bases and J by 5 bases, leaving 8 bases between them. CDR1 is KGHDR and CDR2 is SFDVKD in the germline V gene. The CDR3 DNA reads as TGTGCCACCAGTGATACAGGGCGAGATACGCAGTATTTT. As protein: CATSDTGRDTQYF.

The rearrangement joins TRBV28 to TRBJ1-2; D might be TRBD1 (6 bases). This CDR3 is 10 amino acids long. V lost 5 bases, J lost 9 bases, and 7 bases lay in between. The germline gives CDR1 MDHEN, CDR2 SYDVKM. The DNA for the CDR3 is TGTGCCAGCAGTGGGACACGCTACACCTTC. As protein: CASSGTRYTF.

The rearrangement links TRBV27 to TRBJ1-6, with 7 bases matching TRBD1. The CDR3 sequence is 18 residues long. Trimming at V came to 6 bases and at J to 3 bases, leaving 14 bases not matched to a gene. Germline V gene lookup returns CDR1 MNHEY and CDR2 SMNVEV (reference sequence). The CDR3 coding sequence is TGTGCCAGCAGCAAACGACAGGGAGGTACGGGCTATAATTCACCCCTCCACTTT. Protein product: CASSKRQGGTGYNSPLHF.

The chain joins TRBV19 to TRBJ2-1, with 14 bases aligning to TRBD2. The J segment lost 6 bases and the V segment lost 6 bases, leaving 1 base of the junction unmatched. Germline loops: CDR1 LNHDA, CDR2 SQIVND (reference sequence). The CDR3 sequence is 14 residues long. CDR3 sequence: CASRGTSGSNEQFF. CDR3 in DNA: TGTGCCAGTAGGGGGACTAGCGGGAGCAATGAGCAGTTCTTC.

This clone has just one count. The chain is built from TRBV28 and TRBJ2-7; TRBD1 matches 9 bases. After removal of 5 bases from V and 7 bases from J, the junction contained 12 bases not matched to a gene. Germline V CDR1 and CDR2: MDHEN, SYDVKM. The length of the CDR3 is 15 residues. CDR3: CASSVTGTGFLEQYF. The CDR3 DNA reads as TGTGCCAGCAGTGTAACCGGGACAGGGTTCCTGGAGCAGTACTTC.